These 19 T cell receptor beta chains were all obtained from the same sample, sequenced in a study of blood T cell repertoires in COVID-19. The repertoire was sequenced with immunoSEQ multiplex PCR; TCRdb's copy has only in-frame clones and lacks some. Among roughly 70,000 clones, roughly nine tenths were seen once, and the ten largest hold 2.5% to 3%. Sequenced input: peripheral blood. These receptors all come from a man in his fifties with COVID-19, enrolled during active disease.

The chain recombines TRBV11-2 with TRBJ2-1, with 13 bases fitting TRBD2. The trim removed 4 bases at V and 16 bases at J, leaving 4 bases unmatched. There are 12 residues in the CDR3. Germline assignment: CDR1 SGHAT and CDR2 FQNNGV. CDR3 coding DNA: TGTGCCAGCAGCTGGGGGACTAGCGGGATTTTCTTC. Protein product: CASSWGTSGIFF.

V usage is TRBV23-1 and J usage is TRBJ2-4, with 9 bases aligning to TRBD1. TRBV23-1 counts as an open reading frame of uncertain function. The CDR3 has 14 residues. The V segment lost 4 bases and the J segment 6 bases; nucleotides outside the gene matches: 4. The CDR3 loop is CASSPPGQGNIQYF. CDR3 nucleotides: TGCGCCAGCAGTCCCCCGGGACAGGGAAACATTCAGTACTTC.

This clone is a singleton in its sample. CDR3 in DNA: TGTGCCTGGGAACAGGGGGCGACCTATGGCTACACCTTC. It codes for CAWEQGATYGYTF. The V and J genes are TRBV30 and TRBJ1-2, with 9 bases identical to TRBD1. CDR3 length: 13 residues. Germline CDR1 reads GTSNPN; CDR2 reads SVGIG (reference sequence). Germline trimming cut 5 bases from V and 4 bases from J; bases unmatched to any gene: 5.

The chain carries TRBV3-1 (or the pseudogene TRBV3-2) and TRBJ2-3; 8 nucleotides line up with TRBD1. V dropped 6 bases and J dropped 4; count of bases not matched to a gene: 12. Germline CDR1 and CDR2: LGHDT and YNNKEL (reference sequence). The CDR3 sequence is 16 residues long. DNA of the CDR3: TGTGCCAGCAGTCGATCTATTGGACAGGGTTCAGATACGCAGTATTTT. Protein sequence: CASSRSIGQGSDTQYF.

This clone was counted between two and nine times. The V call is TRBV5-1, the J call TRBJ2-1, with 9 nucleotides matching TRBD2. Germline CDR1 SGHRS, CDR2 YFSETQ. V was clipped by 1 base and J by 5 bases; unmatched bases: 7. CDR3 length equals 16 residues. CDR3 sequence: CASSLLAGGLNNEQFF. The DNA of the CDR3 is TGCGCCAGCAGCTTGTTGGCGGGAGGGCTGAACAATGAGCAGTTCTTC. Supplemented by reference TRBV5-1 and TRBJ2-1, the full variable domain reads KAGVTQTPRYLIKTRGQQVTLSCSPISGHRSVSWYQQTPGQGLQFLFEYFSETQRNKGNFPGRFSGRQFSNSRSEMNVSTLELGDSALYLCASSLLAGGLNNEQFFGPGTRLTVL.

The V call is TRBV5-6, the J call TRBJ2-3, with TRBD2 identical over 12 bases. V lost 4 bases and J lost 2; bases outside the gene matches: 5. The CDR3 is made up of 16 amino acids. Germline assignment: CDR1 SGHDT and CDR2 YYEEEE. This chain's CDR3 is CASSLRLAGATDTQYF. The CDR3 DNA reads as TGTGCCAGCAGCCTTAGACTAGCGGGAGCCACAGATACGCAGTATTTT.

The DNA of the CDR3 is TGTGCCAGCAGGGCGGGAAGGAGCACCGGGGAGCTGTTTTTT. Amino acid sequence: CASRAGRSTGELFF. This chain connects TRBV2 to TRBJ2-2, with D possibly TRBD2 on 6 matching bases. This CDR3 contains 14 residues. Trimming took off 6 bases at V and 4 bases at J, with 12 bases between the two ends. Germline V gives CDR1 SNHLY, CDR2 FYNNEI.

J is TRBJ2-6 and V is TRBV5-1; D unresolved. V lost 0 bases to trimming and J lost 0 bases, with 10 bases between them. The CDR3 loop spans 17 amino acids. CDR1 and CDR2 from the germline V gene are SGHRS and YFSETQ. This CDR3 is CASSLVVTNSGANVLTF. CDR3 nucleotide sequence: TGCGCCAGCAGCTTGGTGGTAACTAACTCTGGGGCCAACGTCCTGACTTTC. The entire variable domain, with the rest obtained from reference TRBV5-1 and TRBJ2-6, is as follows: KAGVTQTPRYLIKTRGQQVTLSCSPISGHRSVSWYQQTPGQGLQFLFEYFSETQRNKGNFPGRFSGRQFSNSRSEMNVSTLELGDSALYLCASSLVVTNSGANVLTFGAGSRLTVL.

In nucleotides, the CDR3 is TGCGCCAGCAGCCCCCGACTAGCGCGAGACAATGAGCAGTTCTTC. Amino acid sequence: CASSPRLARDNEQFF. The chain combines TRBV5-1 with TRBJ2-1, with 8 bases fitting TRBD2. Trimming cost V 4 bases and J 5 bases; bases outside gene matches: 8. The germline gives CDR1 SGHRS, CDR2 YFSETQ. This CDR3 has 15 amino acids. Full variable domain (rest looked up from reference TRBV5-1 and TRBJ2-1): KAGVTQTPRYLIKTRGQQVTLSCSPISGHRSVSWYQQTPGQGLQFLFEYFSETQRNKGNFPGRFSGRQFSNSRSEMNVSTLELGDSALYLCASSPRLARDNEQFFGPGTRLTVL.

The chain couples TRBV9 to TRBJ2-3; D remains ambiguous. V was cut by 1 base and J by 6 bases, with 3 bases left in between. CDR3 size: 11 residues. In germline, CDR1 is SGDLS, CDR2 YYNGEE. The CDR3, as DNA: TGTGCCAGCAGCGTACGGGATACGCAGTATTTT. Protein: CASSVRDTQYF.

The CDR3 region has the DNA TGTGCCAGCAGTTTTACGGTTTCTCGGGAGCAGTACTTC. Its translation: CASSFTVSREQYF. This chain uses TRBV28 with TRBJ2-7, with unresolved D. V shed 3 bases and J shed 7 bases, with 13 bases lying between them. Germline V gives CDR1 MDHEN, CDR2 SYDVKM. This CDR3 comprises 13 residues.

The V call is TRBV12-3 or TRBV12-4, the J call TRBJ2-1; tentatively, D is TRBD2 (5 bases). This CDR3 spans 13 amino acids. V was clipped by 3 bases and J by 10 bases, with 13 bases between them. DNA of the CDR3: TGTGCCAGCAGTTTGGACTGGGCGCGAGAGCAGTTCTTC. Residues: CASSLDWAREQFF.

The rearrangement uses TRBV10-3 and TRBJ1-2, with 8 nucleotides matching TRBD1. Germline V lookup: CDR1 ENHRY, CDR2 SYGVKD. The CDR3 consists of 14 residues. J lost 6 bases, V lost 7 bases, and 10 bases had no gene match. CDR3 sequence reads: CAITAIETGDGYTF. CDR3 sequence (DNA): TGTGCCATCACGGCGATCGAGACAGGGGATGGCTACACCTTC.

The chain carries TRBV6-5 and TRBJ1-3; D is ambiguous. Trimming stripped 3 bases from V and 0 bases from J, with 3 bases between. Per germline, CDR1 MNHEY and CDR2 SVGAGI. CDR3 length: 13 amino acids. CDR3 in amino acids: CASSYNSGNTIYF. CDR3 in DNA: TGTGCCAGCAGTTATAACTCTGGAAACACCATATATTTT.

The sample holds one count of this clone. The genes are TRBV5-6 and TRBJ2-7; tentatively, D is TRBD2 (6 bases). Trimming took off 4 bases at V and 5 bases at J, with 13 bases between the two ends. The CDR3 runs to 13 residues. Germline values: CDR1 SGHDT, CDR2 YYEEEE. Here the CDR3 reads CASSRRVIDEQYF. The CDR3 DNA sequence: TGTGCCAGCAGCCGGAGGGTTATCGACGAGCAGTACTTC.

This chain links TRBV19 with TRBJ2-1; 7 nucleotides line up with TRBD1. The CDR3 loop spans 18 amino acids. Trimming at V came to 1 base and at J to 1 base, leaving 10 bases not matched to a gene. Per the germline V gene, CDR1 is LNHDA and CDR2 is SQIVND (reference sequence). For the CDR3, the DNA is TGTGCCAGTAGTATAGGCCCGTCAGGGGGTGAGTCCTACAATGAGCAGTTCTTC. Its protein product is CASSIGPSGGESYNEQFF.

This chain uses TRBV11-2 with TRBJ2-2; tentative D call: TRBD2 (5 bases). The V end was cut by 3 bases, the J end by 2 bases, with 7 bases between. Germline V gene sequence: CDR1 SGHAT, CDR2 FQNNGV. This CDR3 is 14 amino acids long. CDR3 residues: CASSLSGNTGELFF. The CDR3 DNA reads TGTGCCAGCAGCTTGTCGGGAAACACCGGGGAGCTGTTTTTT.

The rearrangement links TRBV11-1 to TRBJ2-5, with 7 bases aligning to TRBD2. The J segment lost 5 bases and the V segment lost 3 bases, leaving 6 bases of the junction unmatched. Germline lookup yields CDR1 SGHAT and CDR2 FQDESV (reference sequence). The CDR3 runs to 14 residues. CDR3 bases: TGTGCCAGCAGCTTTGGAGCGGGGCGGGAGACCCAGTACTTC. It yields the protein CASSFGAGRETQYF.

Here the CDR3 DNA reads TGTGCCAGCAGTTTATATCCTAGCGGGAGGACCGGGGAGCTGTTTTTT. Protein product: CASSLYPSGRTGELFF. This rearrangement joins TRBV27 to TRBJ2-2, with 11 bases lining up with TRBD2. CDR3 size: 16 residues. CDR1 MNHEY and CDR2 SMNVEV come from the germline V gene (reference sequence). The V segment lost 1 base and the J segment 5 bases; nucleotides outside the gene matches: 3.